The T cell receptor (beta chain) under discussion was sequenced for a study of long-term antiretroviral therapy in people with HIV. About this clone itself: What it binds is not known.

The study, taken as a whole, reports: Repertoire dominance by clones expanded before ART was seen at all time points. There were no data on ART adherence, viral resistance or therapy changes, a gap that limits inferences about post-ART repertoire changes.

Researchers report immunoSEQ v3.0 was run at survey level. The data were produced by immunoSEQ multiplex PCR, yet TCRdb's version contains in-frame clones alone and is incomplete. The data contain about 31,000 clones, 88% of them seen just once; the ten biggest clones take up roughly 7%. Treatment locations for all participants with HIV were in the United States. The J segment lost 5 bases and the V segment lost 4 bases, leaving 18 bases of the junction unmatched. Germline assignment: CDR1 SGHDT and CDR2 YYEEEE. This CDR3 spans 19 amino acids. This chain joins TRBV5-6 and TRBJ2-1, with TRBD2 matching 10 bases. The clonotype was recovered from a man between 50 and 59 years old with HIV. The specimen comprised unsorted PBMCs, sampled roughly 5 years before starting antiretroviral therapy. CDR3 nucleotide sequence: TGTGCCAGCAGCGCTTCGCTAGGACTAGCGGCCTCGCCTAACAATGAGCAGTTCTTC. This gives the protein CASSASLGLAASPNNEQFF.